Listed below are T cell receptor beta chains from one sample, sequenced in a study of blood T cell repertoires in COVID-19. Only in-frame clones appear in the TCRdb table, and some are missing; sequencing was by immunoSEQ multiplex PCR. There are around 150,000 clones in the sample; approximately 86% occur only once, and approximately 3.5% lies in the top ten. Sequencing was performed on peripheral blood. The receptor source for this set is a man between 65 and 85 years old with acute or convalescent COVID-19. CDR3s include the opening cysteine and the closing phenylalanine or tryptophan. The order of the fields is CDR3 DNA, CDR3 protein, J gene, V gene, clone size, D gene. The D gene is left open where the match is weak. Some rows mark clone size as missing; the rest say once, few, many or name a class of expanded clone.

TGTGCCAGTAGTATACGGGTGACTTCCTACGAGCAGTACTTC,CASSIRVTSYEQYF,TRBJ2-7,TRBV19,once,NA
TGTGCCAGCAGCGTAGGACAGGGCAGGACTGAAGCTTTCTTT,CASSVGQGRTEAFF,TRBJ1-1,TRBV9,NA,TRBD1
TGTGCCAGCAGCCCTGGGGCCAATCAGCCCCAGCATTTT,CASSPGANQPQHF,TRBJ1-5,TRBV11-2,NA,NA
TGTGCCAGCAGTGTACGGTCTATGAACACTGAAGCTTTCTTT,CASSVRSMNTEAFF,TRBJ1-1,TRBV6-6,NA,NA
TGTGCCAGCAGTTTACGCGGCCTAGGCTCCTACAATGAGCAGTTCTTC,CASSLRGLGSYNEQFF,TRBJ2-1,TRBV9,few,NA
TGTGCCAGCAGTTATGGACAGGGACGCACTGAAGCTTTCTTT,CASSYGQGRTEAFF,TRBJ1-1,TRBV27,NA,TRBD1
TGTGCCAGCAGCTTAGTAGGGGGGAGGGGGGAGACCCAGTACTTC,CASSLVGGRGETQYF,TRBJ2-5,TRBV11-2,NA,NA
TGTGCCAGCAGATCTCAGGGTCCTAATGAAAAACTGTTTTTT,CASRSQGPNEKLFF,TRBJ1-4,TRBV6-5,NA,NA
TGTGCCAGCAGTTGGGGCTCAAATTCACCCCTCCACTTT,CASSWGSNSPLHF,TRBJ1-6,TRBV6-5,NA,NA
TGTGCCAGCAAACCCTGGGCTTCTAACTATGGCTACACCTTC,CASKPWASNYGYTF,TRBJ1-2,TRBV27,NA,NA
TGTGCCAGCAGCTTTCTATCCACCGGAGCTTTCTTT,CASSFLSTGAFF,TRBJ1-1,TRBV7-9,NA,NA
TGTGCCAGCAGCTCCAGCGGGAGGGCCCCCTCCTACAATGAGCAGTTCTTC,CASSSSGRAPSYNEQFF,TRBJ2-1,TRBV5-5,NA,TRBD2
TGTGCCAGCAGCTTCGGACAGGGGTTTTCGAGGGGGGTAGAGGAGACCCAGTACTTC,CASSFGQGFSRGVEETQYF,TRBJ2-5,TRBV7-2,NA,TRBD1
TGTGCCAGCAGCTTCTCTAGCGGGGGCACAGATACGCAGTATTTT,CASSFSSGGTDTQYF,TRBJ2-3,TRBV5-4,NA,TRBD2
TGTGCCAGCAGCTTATTGCCCGAGGCAGATACGCAGTATTTT,CASSLLPEADTQYF,TRBJ2-3,TRBV7-2,NA,NA
TGTGCCAGCAGCTCCGGACACGTATCTAGCACAGATACGCAGTATTTT,CASSSGHVSSTDTQYF,TRBJ2-3,TRBV5-4,once,NA
TGCAGCGTCGGGACAGCCTACGAGCAGTACTTC,CSVGTAYEQYF,TRBJ2-7,TRBV29-1,NA,TRBD1
TGCGCCAGCAGCCTTAGACAGGGCGAGGATTCACCCCTCCACTTT,CASSLRQGEDSPLHF,TRBJ1-6,TRBV5-1,once,TRBD1
TGTGCCAGCTCACCAGAGACTAGCGGGAGGATCACCGGGGAGCTGTTTTTT,CASSPETSGRITGELFF,TRBJ2-2,TRBV18,NA,TRBD2
TGCAGTGCGCCCAACAGGGGGGAGCAGTACTTC,CSAPNRGEQYF,TRBJ2-7,TRBV20-1,NA,TRBD1
TGTGCCAGCAGTTACGGGCTGGGACTAGCGGGAGTGGGTGAGCAGTTCTTC,CASSYGLGLAGVGEQFF,TRBJ2-1,TRBV6-2/TRBV6-3,once,TRBD2
TGTGCCAGCAGTTACCTCGGACTAGCGGGTCGCGAGCAGTACTTC,CASSYLGLAGREQYF,TRBJ2-7,TRBV6-2/TRBV6-3,NA,TRBD2